The clone carrying this T cell receptor beta chain showed up just a few times. Its cognate antigen is unknown. This specimen comes from a study of CD8 T cells in ankylosing spondylitis. Study observations and caveats: Peripheral blood held disease-linked clones only at relatively low frequency, and these were CD8+. There was a TCR beta motif, made of several highly homologous variants, that appeared characteristic of ankylosing spondylitis blood. Reportedly, significant enrichment of disease-linked clones occurred in matched ankylosing spondylitis synovial fluid.

Making the TCR beta libraries involved quantitative 5'-RACE with molecular barcodes. A single record per CDR3 protein comes from TCRdb applying MiXCR to the 5' RACE reads. The table records approximately 400,000 distinct CDR3 sequences, 17% of them present only once. Per the germline V gene, CDR1 is DFQATT and CDR2 is SNEGSKA (reference sequence). The CDR3 runs to 14 residues. Trimming pared 3 bases from V and 1 base from J, leaving 13 bases between. The receptor's source is a male donor with ankylosing spondylitis. Material: blood, either unsorted or a sorted T cell fraction (not recorded which). The chain recombines TRBV20-1 with TRBJ2-7; TRBD1 might be the D (5 bases). This CDR3 reads CSASQTVGSYEQYF. CDR3 coding DNA: TGCAGTGCTAGTCAGACAGTAGGGTCCTACGAGCAGTACTTC.